This T cell receptor beta chain was captured in a study of blood T cell repertoires in COVID-19. Per the germline V gene, CDR1 is SGHDN and CDR2 is FVKESK. V lost 0 bases and J 6 bases, leaving 20 bases between the germline ends. The CDR3 length is 17 residues. Only one count was recorded for this clone. Only in-frame clones appear in the TCRdb table, and some are missing; sequencing was by immunoSEQ multiplex PCR. Here the sample spans some 140,000 clones, roughly 84% being singletons. The receptor was derived from a man in his sixties with COVID-19, enrolled during active disease. The gene calls are TRBV14 and TRBJ2-5, with D perhaps matching TRBD2 (6 bases). Sequenced input: peripheral blood. DNA of the CDR3: TGTGCCAGCAGCCAAGATGTTGGGCTACGCGGGGCAAAGACCCAGTACTTC. This translates into CASSQDVGLRGAKTQYF.